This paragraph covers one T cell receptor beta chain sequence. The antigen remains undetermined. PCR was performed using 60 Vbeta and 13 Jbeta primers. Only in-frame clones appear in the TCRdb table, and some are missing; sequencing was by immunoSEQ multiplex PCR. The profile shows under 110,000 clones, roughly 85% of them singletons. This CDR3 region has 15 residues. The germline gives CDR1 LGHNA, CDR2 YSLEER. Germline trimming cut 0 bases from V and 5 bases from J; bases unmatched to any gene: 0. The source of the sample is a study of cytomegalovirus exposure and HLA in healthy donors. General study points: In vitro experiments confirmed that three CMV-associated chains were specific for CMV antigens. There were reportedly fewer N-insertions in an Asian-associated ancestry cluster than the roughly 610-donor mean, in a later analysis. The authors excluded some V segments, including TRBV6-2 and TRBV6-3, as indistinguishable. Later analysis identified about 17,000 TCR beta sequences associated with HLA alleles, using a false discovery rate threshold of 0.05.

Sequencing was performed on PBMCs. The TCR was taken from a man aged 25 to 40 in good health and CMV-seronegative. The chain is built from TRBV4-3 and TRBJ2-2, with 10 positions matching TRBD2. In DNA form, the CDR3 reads TGCGCCAGCAGCCAAGAACTAGCGGGGACCGGGGAGCTGTTTTTT. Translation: CASSQELAGTGELFF.